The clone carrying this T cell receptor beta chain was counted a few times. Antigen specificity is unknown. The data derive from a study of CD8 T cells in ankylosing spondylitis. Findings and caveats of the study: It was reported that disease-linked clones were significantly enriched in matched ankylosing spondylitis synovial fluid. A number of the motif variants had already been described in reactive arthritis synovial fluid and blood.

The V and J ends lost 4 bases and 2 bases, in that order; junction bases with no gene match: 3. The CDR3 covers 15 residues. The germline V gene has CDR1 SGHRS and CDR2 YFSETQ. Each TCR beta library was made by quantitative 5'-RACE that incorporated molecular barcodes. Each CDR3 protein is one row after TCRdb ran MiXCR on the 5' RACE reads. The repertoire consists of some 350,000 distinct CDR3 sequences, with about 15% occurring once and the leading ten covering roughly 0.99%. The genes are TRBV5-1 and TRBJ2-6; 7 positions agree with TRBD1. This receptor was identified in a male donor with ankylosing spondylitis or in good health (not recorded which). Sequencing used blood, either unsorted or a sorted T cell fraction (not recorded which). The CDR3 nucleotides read TGCGCCAGCAGCGACGACAGGGCTGGGGCCAACGTCCTGACTTTC. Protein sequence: CASSDDRAGANVLTF.